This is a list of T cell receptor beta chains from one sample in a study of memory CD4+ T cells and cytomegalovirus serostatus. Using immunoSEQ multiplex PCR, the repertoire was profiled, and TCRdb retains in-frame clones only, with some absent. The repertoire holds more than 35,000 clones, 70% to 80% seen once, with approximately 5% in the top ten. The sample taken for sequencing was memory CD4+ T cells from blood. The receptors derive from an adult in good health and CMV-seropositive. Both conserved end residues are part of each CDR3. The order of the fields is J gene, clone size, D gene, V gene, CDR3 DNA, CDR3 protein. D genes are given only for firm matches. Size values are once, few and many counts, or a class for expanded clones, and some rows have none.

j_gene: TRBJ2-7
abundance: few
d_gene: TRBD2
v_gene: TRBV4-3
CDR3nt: TGCGCCAGCAGCCAGTGGGATAGCGGGGATTTCTTCTACGAGCAGTACTTC
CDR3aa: CASSQWDSGDFFYEQYF

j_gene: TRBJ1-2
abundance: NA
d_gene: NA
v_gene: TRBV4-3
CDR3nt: TGCGCCAGCAGCCAAGGGTATTCGGATTATGGCTACACCTTC
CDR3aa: CASSQGYSDYGYTF

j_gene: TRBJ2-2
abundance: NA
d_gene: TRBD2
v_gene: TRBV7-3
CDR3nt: TGTGCCAGCAGCTTAAATGGTGGCCTAGCGGGGGAGACCGGGGAGCTGTTTTTT
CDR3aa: CASSLNGGLAGETGELFF

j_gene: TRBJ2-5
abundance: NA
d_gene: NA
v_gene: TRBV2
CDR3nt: TGTGCCAGCAGTGAAAACCAAGAGACCCAGTACTTC
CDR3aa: CASSENQETQYF

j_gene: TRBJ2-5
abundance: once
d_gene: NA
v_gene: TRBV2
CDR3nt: TGTGCCAGCAGGGCTACTAGCTTCCAAGAGACCCAGTACTTC
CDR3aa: CASRATSFQETQYF

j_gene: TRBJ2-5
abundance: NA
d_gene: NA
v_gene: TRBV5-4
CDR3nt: TGTGCCAGCAGCTTCGGGTCAGGGGGGAGAACGGAGACCCAGTACTTC
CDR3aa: CASSFGSGGRTETQYF

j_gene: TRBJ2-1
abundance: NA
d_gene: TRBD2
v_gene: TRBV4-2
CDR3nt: TGTGCCAGCAGCCAAGCCAGCGGGGGCCCCTACAATGAGCAGTTCTTC
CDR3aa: CASSQASGGPYNEQFF

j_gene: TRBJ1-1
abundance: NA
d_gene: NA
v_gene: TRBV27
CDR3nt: TGTGCCAGCAGTTATGACAGTTTCTCTGAAGCTTTCTTT
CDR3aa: CASSYDSFSEAFF

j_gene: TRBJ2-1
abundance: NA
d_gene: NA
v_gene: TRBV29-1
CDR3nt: TGCAGCGCCGGGAAATACAATGAGCAGTTCTTC
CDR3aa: CSAGKYNEQFF

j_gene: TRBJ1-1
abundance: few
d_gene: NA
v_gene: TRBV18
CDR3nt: TGTGCCAGCTCAAGTGGACGGGTCTTAAACACTGAAGCTTTCTTT
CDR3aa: CASSSGRVLNTEAFF

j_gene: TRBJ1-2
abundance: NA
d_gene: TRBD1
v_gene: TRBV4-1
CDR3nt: TGCGCCAGCAGCCTGGCGACAGGGACCTATGGCTACACCTTC
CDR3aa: CASSLATGTYGYTF

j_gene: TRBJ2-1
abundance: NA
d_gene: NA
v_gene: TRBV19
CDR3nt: TGTGCCAGTAGTAGTCCGACAACGCAATACAATGAGCAGTTCTTC
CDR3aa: CASSSPTTQYNEQFF

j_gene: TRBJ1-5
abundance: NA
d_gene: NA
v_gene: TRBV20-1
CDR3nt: TGCAGTGCTGGGTATCAGCCCCAGCATTTT
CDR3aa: CSAGYQPQHF

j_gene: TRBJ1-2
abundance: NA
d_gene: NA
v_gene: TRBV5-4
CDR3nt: TGTGCCAGCAGCCAAGCCTATGGCTACACCTTC
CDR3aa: CASSQAYGYTF

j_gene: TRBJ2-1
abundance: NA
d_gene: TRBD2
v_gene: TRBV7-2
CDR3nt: TGTGCCAGCAGCTTAGCGGTTAGCGGGGGGGCTCGGGTCTTC
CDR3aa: CASSLAVSGGARVF

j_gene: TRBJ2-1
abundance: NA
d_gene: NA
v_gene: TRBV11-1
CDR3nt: TGTGCCAGCAGGGGGCTGGGGAATGAGCAGTTCTTC
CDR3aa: CASRGLGNEQFF

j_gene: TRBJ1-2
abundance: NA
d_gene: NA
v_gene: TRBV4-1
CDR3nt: TGCGCCAGCAGCTGGTCTGGTGGGGCTGGGGACTATGGCTACACCTTC
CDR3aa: CASSWSGGAGDYGYTF

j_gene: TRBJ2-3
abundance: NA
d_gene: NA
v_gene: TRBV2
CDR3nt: TGTGCCAGCAAGGCTCGATTCACAGATACGCAGTATTTT
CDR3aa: CASKARFTDTQYF

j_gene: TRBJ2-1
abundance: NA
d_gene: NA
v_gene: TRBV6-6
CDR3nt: TGTGCCAGCACACCGGACAGAAAACCCACGAATGAGCAGTTCTTC
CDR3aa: CASTPDRKPTNEQFF

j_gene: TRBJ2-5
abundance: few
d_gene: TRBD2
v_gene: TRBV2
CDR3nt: TGTGCCAGCAGTCTAGCGGGGGGGACAGAGACCCAGTACTTC
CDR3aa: CASSLAGGTETQYF

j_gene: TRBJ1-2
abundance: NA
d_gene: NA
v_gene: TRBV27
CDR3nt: TGTGCCAGCAGTTTATCGCCGGGCACGTATGGCTACACCTTC
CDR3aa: CASSLSPGTYGYTF

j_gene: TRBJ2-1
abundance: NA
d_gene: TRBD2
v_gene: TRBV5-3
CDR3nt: TGTGCCAGAAGCATAAGACTAGCGGGAGGGCCTATGTACCCTGTAGATCCCCAGTTCTTC
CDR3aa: CARSIRLAGGPMYPVDPQFF

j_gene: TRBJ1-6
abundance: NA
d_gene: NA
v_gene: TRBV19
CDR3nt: TGTGCCAGTAGTATCACAGGTGATAATTCACCCCTCCACTTT
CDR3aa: CASSITGDNSPLHF

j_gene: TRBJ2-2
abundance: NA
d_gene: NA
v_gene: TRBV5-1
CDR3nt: TGCGCCAGCAGCTTGGGCGCCGGAGCGACCGGGGAGCTGTTTTTT
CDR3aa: CASSLGAGATGELFF

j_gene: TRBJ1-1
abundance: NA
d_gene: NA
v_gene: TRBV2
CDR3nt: TGTGCCAGCAGTGAGACGGGCTTTGGCACTGAAGCTTTCTTT
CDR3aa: CASSETGFGTEAFF

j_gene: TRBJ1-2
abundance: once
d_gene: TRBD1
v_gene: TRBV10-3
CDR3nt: TGTGCCATCAGCGAGTTGACAGGGGCGATCTATGGCTACACCTTC
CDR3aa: CAISELTGAIYGYTF

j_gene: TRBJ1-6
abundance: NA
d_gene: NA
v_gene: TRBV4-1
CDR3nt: TGCGCCAGCAGCCACGGGAGGGGGACCCGTAATTCACCCCTCCACTTT
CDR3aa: CASSHGRGTRNSPLHF

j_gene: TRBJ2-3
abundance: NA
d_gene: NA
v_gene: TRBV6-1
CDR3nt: TGTGCCAGCAGTGAAAAACGCACAGATACGCAGTATTTT
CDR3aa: CASSEKRTDTQYF

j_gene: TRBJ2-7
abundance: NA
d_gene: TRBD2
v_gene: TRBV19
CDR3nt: TGTGCCAGTAGCGACAGCGGGGGTCACGAGCAGTACTTC
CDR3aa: CASSDSGGHEQYF

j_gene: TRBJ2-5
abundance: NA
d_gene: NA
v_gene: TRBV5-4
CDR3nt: TGTGCCAGCAGCTGGTTCTTGGAGACCCAGTACTTC
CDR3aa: CASSWFLETQYF